The 14 T cell receptor beta chains below were found in one sample sequenced in a study of regulatory T cells in long-lasting Graves disease. The time point: newly diagnosed GD, antithyroid drugs for less than 3 months. Preparation of the TCR library used RNA extracted from PBMCs. Assembly of TCR beta libraries relied on iRepertoire HTBI primers together with Arm-PCR of CDR3 regions. From the multiplex PCR reads, TCRdb called clonotypes with MiXCR, one entry per CDR3 protein. The data show some 370,000 distinct CDR3 sequences, 12% seen once. The same sample was also used in a study of T cells in Graves' hyperthyroidism and ophthalmopathy.

Material: peripheral blood mononuclear cells (PBMCs), obtained at new diagnosis, from a patient treated with antithyroid drugs. The receptors originated from a woman younger than 30 with Graves disease.

This clonotype was recorded at least ten times. The V gene is TRBV2, the J gene TRBJ2-7, with a tentative D call TRBD2 (6 bases). Germline values: CDR1 SNHLY, CDR2 FYNNEI. The V end lost 1 base, the J end lost 7 bases, and 23 bases lay between the germline ends. The CDR3 runs 17 residues. The CDR3 reads CASSEGLGGFISVEQYF. Here the CDR3 DNA reads TGTGCCAGCAGTGAAGGGTTGGGGGGTTTCATCTCTGTTGAGCAGTACTTC.

This chain connects TRBV6-9 to TRBJ2-7, with D possibly being TRBD1 or TRBD2 (5 bases each). The CDR3 is 17 amino acids. Trimming stripped 3 bases from V and 6 bases from J, with 24 bases between. The germline CDR1 and CDR2 sequences are MNHGY and SVAAGI. The CDR3 sequence is CASSYDKPGLNGGEQYF. The CDR3 DNA follows: TGTGCCAGCAGTTACGACAAGCCGGGTCTCAATGGGGGCGAGCAGTACTTC.

At least ten counts were recorded for this clonotype. The rearrangement joins TRBV10-3 to TRBJ2-3; 8 positions agree with TRBD2. The CDR3 has 15 amino acids. The J segment lost 2 bases and the V segment lost 2 bases, leaving 3 bases of the junction unmatched. CDR1 and CDR2 from the germline V gene are ENHRY and SYGVKD. CDR3 amino acids: CAISEGLALTDTQYF. The CDR3 nucleotides are TGTGCCATCAGTGAGGGACTAGCTCTCACAGATACGCAGTATTTT.

This clonotype was detected only a few times. V gene TRBV7-2 combines with J gene TRBJ2-3, with TRBD2 matching 7 bases. Trimming removed 5 bases from V and 0 bases from J; junction bases left unmatched: 5. Looked up from germline, CDR1 is SGHTA and CDR2 is FQGNSA. The CDR3 has 15 residues. CDR3 loop: CASSPPGGSTDTQYF. DNA for the CDR3: TGTGCCAGCAGCCCACCCGGGGGGAGCACAGATACGCAGTATTTT.

This clonotype has only a few counts. The chain carries TRBV3-1 and TRBJ1-2, with 7 nucleotides matching TRBD1. Germline CDR1 is LGHDT and CDR2 is YNNKEL (reference sequence). The CDR3 is made up of 16 amino acids. The junction had 10 bases not matched to a gene; V was cut back by 2 bases and J by 4 bases. CDR3: CASSQTGRDRSYGYTF. The CDR3 nucleotides are TGTGCCAGCAGCCAAACCGGCCGGGACAGATCCTATGGCTACACCTTC. Based on the CDR3 plus reference TRBV3-1 and TRBJ1-2, the full variable domain is DTAVSQTPKYLVTQMGNDKSIKCEQNLGHDTMYWYKQDSKKFLKIMFSYNNKELIINETVPNRFSPKSPDKAHLNLHINSLELGDSAVYFCASSQTGRDRSYGYTFGSGTRLTVV.

Only a few counts were recorded for this clonotype. The chain joins TRBV5-1 to TRBJ2-5, with TRBD1 matching 7 bases. Trimming at V came to 4 bases and at J to 5 bases, leaving 8 bases not matched to a gene. Germline V lookup: CDR1 SGHRS, CDR2 YFSETQ. CDR3 length: 14 residues. CDR3 in amino acids: CASSPTGLLETQYF. CDR3 nucleotides: TGCGCCAGCAGCCCGACAGGGCTTTTGGAGACCCAGTACTTC.

This clonotype was seen ten or more times. V is TRBV12-3 or TRBV12-4 and J is TRBJ1-2; D remains ambiguous. Trimming shortened V by 1 base and J by 2 bases, and 14 bases separated the two germline ends. This CDR3 is built from 16 residues. The DNA for the CDR3 is TGTGCCAGCAGTTTAGTTGTAGAATTGTGGAACTATGGCTACACCTTC. It translates to CASSLVVELWNYGYTF.

The CDR3 loop is CASSLGQKGETQYF. The DNA of the CDR3 is TGTGCCAGCAGCTTAGGACAGAAAGGGGAGACCCAGTACTTC. This chain uses TRBV7-2 with TRBJ2-3; perhaps TRBD1 as D (5 bases). The J call may be wrong; the DNA end is better matched by TRBJ2-5. The CDR3 spans 14 residues. Germline lookup yields CDR1 SGHTA and CDR2 FQGNSA.

This clonotype was observed many times. CDR3 in DNA: TGCAGTGCCTTTGGGGGCTTGAACTATGGCTACACCTTC. Encoded protein: CSAFGGLNYGYTF. The rearrangement uses TRBV20-1 and TRBJ1-2, with D perhaps matching TRBD1 (6 bases). This CDR3 has 13 residues. Germline-derived CDR1 and CDR2 are DFQATT and SNEGSKA (reference sequence). V was cut by 6 bases and J by 2 bases, with 13 bases left in between.

There are many counts of this clonotype. The chain links TRBV20-1 to TRBJ1-1; maybe TRBD1 (6 bases). The CDR3 extends over 16 amino acids. Between the trimmed V and J ends, which lost 5 bases and 1 base, there was a span of 20 bases. CDR1 and CDR2 from the germline V gene are DFQATT and SNEGSKA (reference sequence). The CDR3 sequence is CSAGFRGERRNTEAFF. The CDR3 DNA follows: TGCAGTGCTGGGTTTAGGGGGGAGCGGAGGAACACTGAAGCTTTCTTT.

This clonotype turned up a few times. The CDR3 is CSVEGQGYNEQFF. In nucleotides, the CDR3 is TGCAGCGTTGAGGGACAGGGGTACAATGAGCAGTTCTTC. The chain uses TRBV29-1 and TRBJ2-1; 10 nucleotides agree with TRBD1. This CDR3 region has 13 residues. CDR1 and CDR2 (germline): SQVTM, ANQGSEA. The V gene end was trimmed by 3 bases and the J gene end by 4 bases; junction bases not matched to a gene: 0.

To note about this clonotype: A much larger clone sits a single nucleotide away, making a read error possible. The V call is TRBV7-2, the J call TRBJ2-3; maybe TRBD1 (5 bases). In germline, CDR1 is SGHTA, CDR2 FQGNSA. This CDR3 comprises 14 residues. The CDR3 region is CASSLRIVGDEAYF. CDR3 nucleotides: TGTGCCAGCAGCCTTAGGATAGTAGGGGATGAAGCTTACTTT. The full variable domain, completed using reference TRBV7-2 and TRBJ2-3, is GAGVSQSPSNKVTEKGKDVELRCDPISGHTALYWYRQSLGQGLEFLIYFQGNSAPDKSGLPSDRFSAERTGGSVSTLTIQRTQQEDSAVYLCASSLRIVGDEAYFGPGTRLTVL.

The table lists this clonotype with many counts. The J gene is TRBJ2-1, the V gene TRBV19; D is perhaps TRBD1 or TRBD2 (5 bases each). This CDR3 has 16 amino acids. Per the germline V gene, CDR1 is LNHDA and CDR2 is SQIVND (reference sequence). V was cut by 3 bases and J by 2 bases, with 14 bases left in between. DNA of the CDR3: TGTGCCAGTAGTATGTTTCAGGGAGCCACCTACAATGAGCAGTTCTTC. Its translation: CASSMFQGATYNEQFF.

This clonotype was counted many times. The chain uses TRBV27 and TRBJ1-1, with D unclear. The V end lost 0 bases, the J end lost 6 bases, and 17 bases lay between the germline ends. Germline assignment: CDR1 MNHEY and CDR2 SMNVEV (reference sequence). This CDR3 comprises 16 residues. The CDR3 reads CASSLSIQAGISEAFF. The CDR3 DNA reads TGTGCCAGCAGTTTATCCATCCAGGCTGGGATATCTGAAGCTTTCTTT.